This TCR beta chain was retrieved from a study of cytomegalovirus exposure and HLA in healthy donors. Findings of the study overall: As confirmed in vitro, a few CMV-associated chains were specific for CMV antigens.

This CDR3 contains 15 residues. With 5 bases removed from V and 2 bases from J, the gap between germline ends came to 16 bases. In germline, CDR1 is MNHNS, CDR2 SASEGT. The method was immunoSEQ multiplex PCR; TCRdb's version includes in-frame clones alone and lacks a portion of them. The repertoire holds approximately 270,000 clones, with 80% to 90% as singletons. Points on this clone: Its antigen remains unidentified.

The V and J genes are TRBV6-1 and TRBJ2-7; D may be TRBD1 (6 bases). The sample consisted of PBMCs. This TCR derives from a young woman in good health and CMV-seronegative. The CDR3: CASSRGQHDPYEQYF. Here the CDR3 DNA reads TGTGCCAGCAGTCGAGGACAGCATGATCCCTACGAGCAGTACTTC.